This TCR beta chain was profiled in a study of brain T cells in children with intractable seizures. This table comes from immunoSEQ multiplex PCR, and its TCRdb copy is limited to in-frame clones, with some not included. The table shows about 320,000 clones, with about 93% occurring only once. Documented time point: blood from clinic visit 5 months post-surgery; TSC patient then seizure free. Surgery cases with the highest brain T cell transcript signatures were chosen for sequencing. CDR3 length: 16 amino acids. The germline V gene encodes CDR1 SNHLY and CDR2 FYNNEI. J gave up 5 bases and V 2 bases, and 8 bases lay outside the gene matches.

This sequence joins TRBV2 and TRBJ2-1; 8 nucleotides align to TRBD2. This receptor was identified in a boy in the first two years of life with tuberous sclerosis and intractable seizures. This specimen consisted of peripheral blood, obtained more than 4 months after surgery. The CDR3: CASSELKTSGNNEQFF. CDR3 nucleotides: TGTGCCAGCAGTGAACTTAAAACTAGCGGAAACAATGAGCAGTTCTTC.